The next 22 T cell receptor beta chains were all read from a single sample in a study of T-cell memory formation after mild COVID-19 (dated by TCRdb to the early 2020s). Library method: 5' RACE. These reads were obtained on an Illumina NovaSeq 6000. Clones were called with MiXCR by TCRdb after fastp trimmed the public reads at Q25, and only in-frame beta chains were retained. Every distinct CDR3 protein forms one entry, paired with its most common genes and DNA. In this sample the table shows around 110,000 distinct CDR3 sequences, over 15% of which occur a single time. The ten biggest clones cover 28% of the sample. What was sequenced was PBMCs or a T cell subset sorted from them (not recorded which). These TCRs come from an adult woman who had mild COVID-19 (a few samples of this study predate the infection). The sample titles of this study are shuffled in the database, so cell type and time point are left out; the donor was told from shared clones.

CDR3 in DNA: TGTGCCAGCAGCTTCACCGGGAGTTACTACGAGCAGTACTTC. The encoded protein is CASSFTGSYYEQYF. This sequence joins TRBV11-3 and TRBJ2-7, with a weak D call TRBD2 (6 bases). Germline values: CDR1 SGHNT, CDR2 YENEEA. V lost 3 bases and J 3 bases, leaving 12 bases between the germline ends. There are 14 residues in the CDR3.

This clonotype was recorded a few times. The rearrangement links TRBV6-2 or TRBV6-3 to TRBJ2-3; 7 positions agree with TRBD2. V lost 6 bases and J lost 3; bases outside the gene matches: 9. Germline V gene sequence: CDR1 MNHEY, CDR2 SVGEGT. This CDR3 region has 15 residues. In DNA, the CDR3 is TGTGCCAGCAGCGCCCCGACTAGCAGAACAGATACGCAGTATTTT. Its protein product is CASSAPTSRTDTQYF.

This clonotype was picked up a small number of times. The V gene is TRBV19, the J gene TRBJ1-2; D not resolved. This CDR3 has 11 residues. V lost 1 base and J 9 bases, leaving 6 bases between the germline ends. Germline loops: CDR1 LNHDA, CDR2 SQIVND (reference sequence). The CDR3 region has the DNA TGTGCCAGTAGTATAGTGGGCCGCTACACCTTC. Amino acid sequence: CASSIVGRYTF.

The CDR3 DNA reads as TGCGCCAGCAGCCAAGACAGGGGCGGAACCGGGGAGCTGTTTTTT. Translated: CASSQDRGGTGELFF. V is TRBV4-1 and J is TRBJ2-2; a weak D match, TRBD1 (6 bases). Germline assignment: CDR1 MGHRA and CDR2 YSYEKL. V was cut by 0 bases and J by 5 bases, with 10 bases left in between. CDR3 length equals 15 residues.

The V call is TRBV4-3, the J call TRBJ1-1, with 10 bases matching TRBD1. Looked up from germline, CDR1 is LGHNA and CDR2 is YSLEER. Losses at the gene ends were 4 bases for V and 3 bases for J; bases not matched to a gene: 5. The CDR3 runs to 15 residues. This CDR3 reads CASSLGTGEYTEAFF. Written as DNA, the CDR3 is TGCGCCAGCAGCCTGGGGACAGGGGAGTACACTGAAGCTTTCTTT.

The CDR3 reads CSASWGLAGPAGEDTQYF. CDR3 bases: TGCAGTGCTTCCTGGGGACTAGCGGGCCCTGCCGGGGAAGATACGCAGTATTTT. This chain links TRBV20-1 with TRBJ2-3; TRBD2 matches 12 bases. This CDR3 is 18 amino acids long. Germline values: CDR1 DFQATT, CDR2 SNEGSKA (reference sequence). Unmatched junction bases numbered 17, after V lost 5 bases and J lost 5 bases.

The chain couples TRBV7-9 to TRBJ2-7; D unresolved. Per germline, CDR1 SEHNR and CDR2 FQNEAQ (reference sequence). The CDR3 contains 14 residues. The V and J ends lost 0 bases and 3 bases respectively, with 9 bases between them. CDR3: CASSLAPAHYEQYF. CDR3 nucleotides: TGTGCCAGCAGCTTAGCCCCGGCCCACTACGAGCAGTACTTC.

This clonotype has just a few counts. The V and J genes are TRBV7-9 and TRBJ2-5; TRBD2 matches 13 bases. This CDR3 has 14 residues. Germline V gives CDR1 SEHNR, CDR2 FQNEAQ (reference sequence). Trimming removed 5 bases from V and 9 bases from J; junction bases left unmatched: 6. CDR3 sequence (DNA): TGTGCCAGCAGCCCTTGGACTAGCGGGAGCGCCCAGTACTTC. This sequence encodes CASSPWTSGSAQYF.

V is TRBV7-3 and J is TRBJ1-1; TRBD1 agrees at 9 bases. This CDR3 has 13 amino acids. With 5 bases clipped from V and 5 bases from J, the junction kept 3 bases outside the gene matches. Germline values: CDR1 SGHTA, CDR2 FQGTGA. This CDR3 is CASSPGQGTEAFF. The CDR3, as DNA: TGTGCCAGCAGCCCAGGACAGGGGACTGAAGCTTTCTTT.

In its sample, this clonotype was seen a few times. This rearrangement joins TRBV7-8 to TRBJ2-1; D uncertain. The CDR3 consists of 17 residues. In germline, CDR1 is SGHVS, CDR2 FQNEAQ. V dropped 1 base and J dropped 0 bases, with 13 bases sitting between them. CDR3 sequence: CASSLGQDTVSYNEQFF. The DNA of the CDR3 is TGTGCCAGCAGCTTAGGTCAAGACACCGTCTCCTACAATGAGCAGTTCTTC. The complete variable domain, with remaining parts taken from reference TRBV7-8 and TRBJ2-1, reads GAGVSQSPRYKVAKRGQDVALRCDPISGHVSLFWYQQALGQGPEFLTYFQNEAQLDKSGLPSDRFFAERPEGSVSTLKIQRTQQEDSAVYLCASSLGQDTVSYNEQFFGPGTRLTVL.

CDR3 DNA sequence: TGTGCCAGCAGTCCCCCCGCCAGCGGGAGGTCGACAGATACGCAGTATTTT. Translating gives CASSPPASGRSTDTQYF. The rearrangement links TRBV2 to TRBJ2-3, with 9 positions matching TRBD2. The CDR3 length is 17 residues. The J segment lost 3 bases and the V segment lost 5 bases, leaving 12 bases of the junction unmatched. Germline CDR1 is SNHLY and CDR2 is FYNNEI.

This CDR3 is CASSVAGGASDTQYF. The CDR3 coding sequence is TGTGCCAGCAGCGTAGCAGGGGGGGCCTCAGATACGCAGTATTTT. The chain has TRBV9 and TRBJ2-3; D possibly matches TRBD1 or TRBD2 (7 bases each). V gave up 0 bases and J gave up 4 bases, with 12 bases separating them. This CDR3 has 15 residues. Germline CDR1 reads SGDLS; CDR2 reads YYNGEE.

This clonotype appeared a few times. The chain combines TRBV9 with TRBJ2-1; 7 bases match TRBD1. The CDR3 sequence is 15 residues long. The trim removed 6 bases at V and 4 bases at J, leaving 10 bases unmatched. Germline V lookup: CDR1 SGDLS, CDR2 YYNGEE. CDR3 sequence reads: CASTATGVPYNEQFF. The CDR3 nucleotides are TGTGCCAGCACAGCCACAGGGGTTCCTTACAATGAGCAGTTCTTC. Drawing the rest from reference TRBV9 and TRBJ2-1, the complete variable domain is DSGVTQTPKHLITATGQRVTLRCSPRSGDLSVYWYQQSLDQGLQFLIQYYNGEERAKGNILERFSAQQFPDLHSELNLSSLELGDSALYFCASTATGVPYNEQFFGPGTRLTVL.

This clonotype was counted many times. The chain recombines TRBV4-2 with TRBJ2-5; 8 positions match TRBD2. Trimming took 1 base from V and 5 from J; bases not matched to a gene: 12. CDR3 size: 17 residues. Germline CDR1 is LGHNA and CDR2 is YNFKEQ. The CDR3: CASSQGGTGGGSETQYF. CDR3 in DNA: TGTGCCAGCAGCCAAGGAGGGACGGGAGGGGGTTCGGAGACCCAGTACTTC.

By share, this clonotype ranks as large. V and J are TRBV12-3 or TRBV12-4 and TRBJ2-3; TRBD2 aligns across 7 bases. This CDR3 is 17 amino acids long. V lost 0 bases, J lost 0 bases, and 6 bases stayed unmatched. Here the CDR3 reads CASSLAGRGPSTDTQYF. CDR3 sequence (DNA): TGTGCCAGCAGTTTAGCGGGGAGGGGTCCTAGCACAGATACGCAGTATTTT.

V usage is TRBV7-9 and J usage is TRBJ2-7; 8 bases fit TRBD1. V was pared by 4 bases and J by 3 bases, with 11 bases of the junction left unmatched. In germline, CDR1 is SEHNR, CDR2 FQNEAQ (reference sequence). This CDR3 contains 16 residues. As DNA, the CDR3 is TGTGCCAGCAGCTCGGACGGACAGGGAGACCTCTACGAGCAGTACTTC. Protein product: CASSSDGQGDLYEQYF.

The J gene is TRBJ2-3, the V gene TRBV4-3; a weak D match, TRBD2 (6 bases). The CDR3 length is 18 residues. The V gene's germline CDR1 is LGHNA and CDR2 YSLEER. Trimming took 1 base from V and 5 from J, leaving 22 bases between them. The CDR3 DNA reads as TGCGCCAGCAGCCAAGTATGGCGAGCCGGCCCGGAGGGAGATACGCAGTATTTT. Its protein product is CASSQVWRAGPEGDTQYF.

This clonotype was counted a few times. One end of the junction is discordant with germline, which a read error may explain. V and J are TRBV7-7 and TRBJ2-2; D possibly corresponds to TRBD1 (7 bases). The V gene's germline CDR1 is SSHAT and CDR2 FNYEAQ (reference sequence). The length of the CDR3 is 17 residues. The CDR3 DNA follows: TGTGCTAGCAGCGCCTTTCAGGGGGGTACGGACACCGGGGAGCTGTTTTTT. It translates to CASSAFQGGTDTGELFF.

Only a few counts were recorded for this clonotype. The J gene is TRBJ2-7, the V gene TRBV20-1; 13 nucleotides align to TRBD2. V shed 5 bases and J 3 bases; nucleotides not matched to a gene: 7. This CDR3 has 15 residues. Germline V lookup: CDR1 DFQATT, CDR2 SNEGSKA (reference sequence). The CDR3: CSARGRLAGGYEQYF. The CDR3 DNA reads TGCAGTGCTCGAGGCCGACTAGCGGGGGGCTACGAGCAGTACTTC.

The chain couples TRBV30 to TRBJ1-1; a weak D match, TRBD1 (5 bases). CDR3 length: 12 amino acids. CDR1 is GTSNPN and CDR2 is SVGIG in the germline V gene (reference sequence). The V end was cut by 7 bases, the J end by 1 base, with 10 bases between. The CDR3 spells CASPGPNTEAFF. In DNA form, the CDR3 reads TGTGCCTCCCCGGGACCGAACACTGAAGCTTTCTTT. The full variable domain, in which reference TRBV30 and TRBJ1-1 provide the parts outside the CDR3, is SQTIHQWPATLVQPVGSPLSLECTVEGTSNPNLYWYRQAAGRGLQLLFYSVGIGQISSEVPQNLSASRPQDRQFILSSKKLLLSDSGFYLCASPGPNTEAFFGQGTRLTVV.

The chain has TRBV9 and TRBJ2-2; TRBD1 aligns across 9 bases. Germline CDR1 SGDLS, CDR2 YYNGEE. Trimming at V came to 0 bases and at J to 7 bases, leaving 4 bases not matched to a gene. CDR3 length equals 15 residues. The CDR3 here is CASSVDRGRNGELFF. DNA of the CDR3: TGTGCCAGCAGCGTAGACAGGGGGCGGAACGGGGAGCTGTTTTTT.

The sample holds a few counts of this clonotype. Here the CDR3 DNA reads TGTGCCAGCAGCGTGGACCGTGGAAACACCTTC. Encoded protein: CASSVDRGNTF. The rearrangement joins TRBV7-9 to TRBJ1-2; no clear D gene. V was trimmed by 5 bases and J by 12 bases, leaving 13 bases between them. CDR3 length: 11 amino acids. The germline V gene encodes CDR1 SEHNR and CDR2 FQNEAQ (reference sequence). The variable domain in full, with the rest retrieved from reference TRBV7-9 and TRBJ1-2, is DTGVSQNPRHKITKRGQNVTFRCDPISEHNRLYWYRQTLGQGPEFLTYFQNEAQLEKSRLLSDRFSAERPKGSFSTLEIQRTEQGDSAMYLCASSVDRGNTFGSGTRLTVV.